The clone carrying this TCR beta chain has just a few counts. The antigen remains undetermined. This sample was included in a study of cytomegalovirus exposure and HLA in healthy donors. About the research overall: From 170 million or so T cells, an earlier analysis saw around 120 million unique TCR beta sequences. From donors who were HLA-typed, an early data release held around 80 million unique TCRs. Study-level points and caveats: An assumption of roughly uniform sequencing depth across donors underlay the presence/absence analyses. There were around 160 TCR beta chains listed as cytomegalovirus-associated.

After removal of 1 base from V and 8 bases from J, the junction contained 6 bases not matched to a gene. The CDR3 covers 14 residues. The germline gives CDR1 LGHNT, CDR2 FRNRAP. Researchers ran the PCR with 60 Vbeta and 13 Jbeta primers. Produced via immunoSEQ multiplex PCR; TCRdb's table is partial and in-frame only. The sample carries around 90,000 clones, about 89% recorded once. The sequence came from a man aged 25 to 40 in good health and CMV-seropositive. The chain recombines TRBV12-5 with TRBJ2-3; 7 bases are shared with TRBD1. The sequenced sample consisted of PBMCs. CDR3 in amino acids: CASGLGQGSGTQYF. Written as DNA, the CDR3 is TGTGCTAGTGGTTTGGGACAGGGCTCGGGTACGCAGTATTTT.